One and the same sample provided the 2 T cell receptor beta chains below, sequenced in a study of blood T cell repertoires in COVID-19. Some clones are missing from TCRdb's copy, which holds only in-frame ones; the method was immunoSEQ multiplex PCR. The sample has about 120,000 clones, over 75% seen once; the top ten hold roughly 3.9%. Sequencing input: peripheral blood. The receptors stem from a man aged 60 to 69 with acute or convalescent COVID-19.

The V call is TRBV14, the J call TRBJ2-6, with D hard to call. The CDR3 spans 14 residues. The ends were cut back, 2 bases at V and 3 bases at J, with 5 bases in the middle. In germline, CDR1 is SGHDN, CDR2 FVKESK. The chain's CDR3 is CASSQSGGANVLTF. The CDR3 bases are TGTGCCAGCAGCCAATCGGGTGGGGCCAACGTCCTGACTTTC.

The chain recombines TRBV29-1 with TRBJ1-2, with TRBD1 matching over 8 bases. This CDR3 is 15 amino acids long. CDR1 and CDR2 from the germline V gene are SQVTM and ANQGSEA. V shed 5 bases and J 6 bases; nucleotides not matched to a gene: 14. The CDR3 DNA follows: TGCAGCGTTTCTACCGGGACAGGACCCCTCCATGGCTACACCTTC. Translating it yields CSVSTGTGPLHGYTF.